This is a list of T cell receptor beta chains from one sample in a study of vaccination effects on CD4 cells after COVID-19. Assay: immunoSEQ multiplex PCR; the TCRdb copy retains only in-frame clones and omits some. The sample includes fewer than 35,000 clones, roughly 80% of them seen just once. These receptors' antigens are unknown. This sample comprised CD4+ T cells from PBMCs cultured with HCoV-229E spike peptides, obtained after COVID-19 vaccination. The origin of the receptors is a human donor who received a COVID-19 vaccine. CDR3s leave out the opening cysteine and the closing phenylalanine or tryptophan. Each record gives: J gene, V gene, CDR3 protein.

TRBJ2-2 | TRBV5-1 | ASTRSGRGDTGELF
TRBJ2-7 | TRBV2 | ASQWSGQTYEQY
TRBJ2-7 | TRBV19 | ASSPRTSGNWEQY
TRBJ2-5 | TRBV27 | ASSHLPQETQY
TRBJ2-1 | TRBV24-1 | ATSAYNEQF
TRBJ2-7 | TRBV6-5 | ASIRLAGVDEQY
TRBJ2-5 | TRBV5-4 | ASSPERGGETQY
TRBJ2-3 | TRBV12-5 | ASGLQGADTQY
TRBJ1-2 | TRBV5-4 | ASSLDGRGGYGYT
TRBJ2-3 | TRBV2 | ASMGTTSTDTQY
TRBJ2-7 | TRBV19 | ASSSGTGLGVEQY
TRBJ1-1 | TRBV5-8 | ASSRGGYTEAF
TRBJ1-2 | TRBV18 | ASSPPEGALNYGYT
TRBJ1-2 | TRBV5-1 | ASSLDSAVGYT
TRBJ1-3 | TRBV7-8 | ASSRPGQGSTGNTIY
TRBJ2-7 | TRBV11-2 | ASSLGHYEQY
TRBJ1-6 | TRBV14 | ASSQDPSPLH
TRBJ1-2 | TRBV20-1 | SASLAYGYT
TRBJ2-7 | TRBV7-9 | ASSRMAARPSSYEQY
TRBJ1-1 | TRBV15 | ATSRDQQGEAF
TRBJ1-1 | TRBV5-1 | ASSSEQGSPEAF
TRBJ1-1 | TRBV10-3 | AISETGQGTEAF
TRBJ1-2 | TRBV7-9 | ASSLGTTNYGYT
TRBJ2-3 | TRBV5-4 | ASSLPGPDTQY
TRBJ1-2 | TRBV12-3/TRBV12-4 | ASSSTPFNT
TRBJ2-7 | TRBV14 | ASSQVTGGAYEQY
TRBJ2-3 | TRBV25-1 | ASSEGLAGADTQY